One and the same sample provided the 19 T cell receptor beta chains below, sequenced in a study of T cell responses to AZD1222 COVID-19 vaccine. Using immunoSEQ multiplex PCR, the repertoire was profiled, and TCRdb retains in-frame clones only, with some absent. The sample lists approximately 92,000 clones; 91% were seen once. The sample was peripheral blood, taken on day 0 of AZD1222 vaccination. All receptors derive from an adult in good health.

In this sample, this clone turned up once. The chain employs TRBV28 and TRBJ2-7, with D maybe TRBD1 (7 bases). Between the trimmed V and J ends, which lost 5 bases and 4 bases, there was a span of 21 bases. CDR1 and CDR2 from the germline V gene are MDHEN and SYDVKM. The CDR3 contains 16 residues. The CDR3 region has the DNA TGTGCCAGCAGTCCCCTGGGGGGCAGGGGGAGATACGAGCAGTACTTC. Protein: CASSPLGGRGRYEQYF.

The V and J genes are TRBV30 and TRBJ2-1; D is undetermined. Trimming pared 0 bases from V and 10 bases from J, leaving 13 bases between. The CDR3 sequence is 13 residues long. The V gene's germline CDR1 is GTSNPN and CDR2 SVGIG (reference sequence). The CDR3 spells CAWSVLGFGEQFF. The CDR3 DNA follows: TGTGCCTGGAGTGTACTGGGGTTCGGGGAGCAGTTCTTC.

The chain's CDR3 is CASSPDSHYYEQYF. The CDR3 DNA reads TGTGCCAGCAGCCCGGACAGCCACTACTACGAGCAGTACTTC. The chain carries TRBV5-8 and TRBJ2-7; TRBD1 might be the D (6 bases). The CDR3 has 14 residues. V dropped 4 bases and J dropped 3 bases, with 14 bases sitting between them. Germline V gene lookup returns CDR1 SGHTS and CDR2 YDEGEE.

The count of this clone is one. The V gene is TRBV7-2, the J gene TRBJ1-1; unclear D gene. V dropped 2 bases and J dropped 7 bases, with 2 bases sitting between them. This CDR3 has 10 amino acids. The germline V gene encodes CDR1 SGHTA and CDR2 FQGNSA. CDR3 sequence reads: CASSLREAFF. The CDR3 nucleotides read TGTGCCAGCAGCTTACGTGAAGCTTTCTTT.

The chain combines TRBV3-1 (or the pseudogene TRBV3-2) with TRBJ1-1, with D uncertain. This CDR3 is 13 amino acids long. Trimming pared 1 base from V and 7 bases from J, leaving 10 bases between. Looked up from germline, CDR1 is LGHDT and CDR2 is YNNKEL (reference sequence). The CDR3 sequence: CASSQGWQDEAFF. CDR3 nucleotides: TGTGCCAGCAGCCAAGGGTGGCAAGATGAAGCTTTCTTT.

V gene TRBV4-2 combines with J gene TRBJ1-2, with D perhaps matching TRBD1 (5 bases). The germline V gene has CDR1 LGHNA and CDR2 YNFKEQ. The CDR3 runs 14 residues. The V end was cut by 1 base, the J end by 3 bases, with 9 bases between. The CDR3 loop reads CASSQGGGYYGYTF. The CDR3 coding sequence is TGTGCCAGCAGCCAAGGGGGCGGCTACTATGGCTACACCTTC.

V usage is TRBV6-6 and J usage is TRBJ1-5; D is unresolved. CDR1 and CDR2 from the germline V gene are MNHNY and SVGAGI (reference sequence). V was clipped by 4 bases and J by 7 bases, with 8 bases between them. The CDR3 is made up of 12 amino acids. The CDR3 is CASSLPSQPQHF. CDR3 sequence (DNA): TGTGCCAGCAGTTTACCCTCCCAGCCCCAGCATTTT.

J is TRBJ2-1 and V is TRBV27; no clear D gene. CDR1 is MNHEY and CDR2 is SMNVEV in the germline V gene (reference sequence). Trimming removed 6 bases from V and 9 bases from J, with 12 bases in between. The CDR3 has 12 residues. The CDR3 loop reads CASRKWSSEQFF. CDR3 nucleotides: TGTGCCAGCAGGAAGTGGAGTTCTGAGCAGTTCTTC.

Written as DNA, the CDR3 is TGTGCCAGCAGATACAGGGGCGACCTCTCCTACAATGAGCAGTTCTTC. This translates into CASRYRGDLSYNEQFF. V usage is TRBV5-5 and J usage is TRBJ2-1; 7 bases map to TRBD1. Germline CDR1 reads SGHKS; CDR2 reads YYEKEE (reference sequence). The CDR3 length is 16 residues. V shed 5 bases and J 0 bases; nucleotides not matched to a gene: 8.

This chain uses TRBV7-9 with TRBJ1-6, with 9 bases matching TRBD1. V gave up 10 bases and J gave up 9 bases; unmatched junction bases: 10. The CDR3 has 14 amino acids. The germline CDR1 and CDR2 sequences are SEHNR and FQNEAQ (reference sequence). For the CDR3, the DNA is TGTGCCACCCAACCGGGACAGGGTTTTTCACCCCTCCACTTT. It codes for CATQPGQGFSPLHF.

V is TRBV29-1 and J is TRBJ1-2; D unresolved. V lost 4 bases, J lost 6 bases, and 12 bases lay in between. There are 12 residues in the CDR3. Germline V gene data show CDR1 as SQVTM and CDR2 as ANQGSEA. The CDR3 nucleotides are TGCAGCGTTGCCCAGACGGCCCATGGCTACACCTTC. Amino acids: CSVAQTAHGYTF.

The V gene is TRBV24-1, the J gene TRBJ2-3, with 10 bases aligning to TRBD2. Germline V gives CDR1 KGHDR, CDR2 SFDVKD. The CDR3 is 15 residues long. V lost 5 bases and J lost 3; bases outside the gene matches: 4. CDR3 DNA sequence: TGTGCCACCAGTGCTGGACTAGCGGCAACAGATACGCAGTATTTT. The encoded protein is CATSAGLAATDTQYF.

This chain connects TRBV10-3 to TRBJ2-5; D might be TRBD1 (7 bases). Looked up from germline, CDR1 is ENHRY and CDR2 is SYGVKD. Trimming pared 6 bases from V and 3 bases from J, leaving 11 bases between. CDR3 length: 13 amino acids. CDR3 protein: CAIRQGGEETQYF. The DNA of the CDR3 is TGTGCCATCAGGCAGGGGGGCGAAGAGACCCAGTACTTC.

The chain has TRBV4-3 and TRBJ1-2, with D unresolved. The CDR3 extends over 13 amino acids. V gave up 0 bases and J gave up 7 bases, with 9 bases separating them. Germline V gives CDR1 LGHNA, CDR2 YSLEER. CDR3 coding DNA: TGCGCCAGCAGCCAAGATGGCGCAGTTGGCTACACCTTC. It encodes CASSQDGAVGYTF.

V and J are TRBV9 and TRBJ2-1; 7 bases line up with TRBD2. CDR3 length: 20 residues. The ends lost 3 bases at V and 0 bases at J; junction bases unmatched: 18. Germline CDR1 and CDR2: SGDLS and YYNGEE. Here the CDR3 DNA reads TGTGCCAGCAGCGCTCCGGCGGGACTACCGGATCCGAGCTCCTACAATGAGCAGTTCTTC. This sequence encodes CASSAPAGLPDPSSYNEQFF.

This chain uses TRBV5-1 with TRBJ1-3, with D possibly matching TRBD1 (5 bases). Trimming cost V 3 bases and J 0 bases, with 19 bases left between them. There are 18 residues in the CDR3. Germline values: CDR1 SGHRS, CDR2 YFSETQ. Here the CDR3 DNA reads TGCGCCAGCAGCTGGACCGGGACGGACCTTAGCTCTGGAAACACCATATATTTT. As protein: CASSWTGTDLSSGNTIYF. Full variable domain (rest looked up from reference TRBV5-1 and TRBJ1-3): KAGVTQTPRYLIKTRGQQVTLSCSPISGHRSVSWYQQTPGQGLQFLFEYFSETQRNKGNFPGRFSGRQFSNSRSEMNVSTLELGDSALYLCASSWTGTDLSSGNTIYFGEGSWLTVV.

The rearrangement uses TRBV3-1 (or the pseudogene TRBV3-2) and TRBJ1-3; D is possibly TRBD1 (6 bases). The germline CDR1 and CDR2 sequences are LGHDT and YNNKEL (reference sequence). The CDR3 is made up of 15 amino acids. V was pared by 1 base and J by 0 bases, with 7 bases between. CDR3: CASSQGTVSGNTIYF. In nucleotides, the CDR3 is TGTGCCAGCAGCCAAGGGACAGTCTCTGGAAACACCATATATTTT.

The chain has TRBV7-9 and TRBJ1-1, with a tentative D call TRBD1 (6 bases). The V gene lost 7 bases and the J gene lost 3 bases, with 18 bases spanning the gap. CDR1 is SEHNR and CDR2 is FQNEAQ in the germline V gene (reference sequence). This CDR3 contains 15 residues. The CDR3 region is CASTPEGGGYTEAFF. In DNA, the CDR3 is TGTGCCAGCACCCCCGAGGGGGGAGGGTACACTGAAGCTTTCTTT. Supplemented by reference TRBV7-9 and TRBJ1-1, the full variable domain reads DTGVSQNPRHKITKRGQNVTFRCDPISEHNRLYWYRQTLGQGPEFLTYFQNEAQLEKSRLLSDRFSAERPKGSFSTLEIQRTEQGDSAMYLCASTPEGGGYTEAFFGQGTRLTVV.

V usage is TRBV2 and J usage is TRBJ1-4; D gene unclear. The length of the CDR3 is 16 residues. The V and J ends lost 1 base and 0 bases respectively, with 9 bases between them. The germline gives CDR1 SNHLY, CDR2 FYNNEI. The CDR3 bases are TGTGCCAGCAGTGAAGGGCAGATTGCAACTAATGAAAAACTGTTTTTT. Translation gives CASSEGQIATNEKLFF.